The clone carrying this TCR beta chain was observed a handful of times. This sample was taken from a study of T-cell reconstitution after alpha-beta-depleted transplantation in children. The TCRbeta library was prepared with unique molecular identifiers. TCRdb redid the calling of the PCR reads with MiXCR, one entry per CDR3 protein. Among about 980,000 distinct CDR3 sequences listed, 25% to 30% were seen once. The V and J ends lost 3 bases and 5 bases respectively, with 13 bases between them. The CDR3 has 15 residues. CDR1 is MDHEN, CDR2 SYDVKM, per germline. The source is a boy in the first two years of life who had a stem cell transplant for SCID, so the T cells may come from the graft donor. The V and J genes are TRBV28 and TRBJ1-4; weak D call: TRBD1 (5 bases). Here the sequenced sample was PBMCs, mostly from graft donor cells, taken 360 days after TCRalphabeta/CD19-depleted stem cell transplant. CDR3 sequence: CASSFIGAPNEKLFF. Here the CDR3 DNA reads TGTGCCAGCAGTTTTATCGGGGCTCCAAATGAAAAACTGTTTTTT. The full variable domain, rest sourced from reference TRBV28 and TRBJ1-4, is DVKVTQSSRYLVKRTGEKVFLECVQDMDHENMFWYRQDPGLGLRLIYFSYDVKMKEKGDIPEGYSVSREKKERFSLILESASTNQTSMYLCASSFIGAPNEKLFFGSGTQLSVL.